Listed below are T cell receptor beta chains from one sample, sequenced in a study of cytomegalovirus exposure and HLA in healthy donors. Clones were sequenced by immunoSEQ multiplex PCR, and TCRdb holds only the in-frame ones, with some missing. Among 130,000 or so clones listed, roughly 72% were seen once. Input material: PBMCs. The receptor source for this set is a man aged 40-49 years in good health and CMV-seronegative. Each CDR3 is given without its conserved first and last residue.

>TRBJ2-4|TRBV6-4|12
ASSFDSAKNIQY
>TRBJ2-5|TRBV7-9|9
SSSLGGVKY
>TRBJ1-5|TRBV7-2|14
ASSLVGGGSNQPQH
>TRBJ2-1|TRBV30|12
AWSSGQGTVEQF
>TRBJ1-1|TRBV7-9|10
ASSALMTEAF
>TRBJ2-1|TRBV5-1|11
ASIRALHNEQF
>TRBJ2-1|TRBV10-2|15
ASSESPTSGRVYEQF
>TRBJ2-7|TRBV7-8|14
ASSFQTGPLSYEQY
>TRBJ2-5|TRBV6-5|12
ASSYGTDQETQY
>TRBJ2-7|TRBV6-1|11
ASSEDSSYEQY
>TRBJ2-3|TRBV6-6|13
ASSYGDRGSDTQY
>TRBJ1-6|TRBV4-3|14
ASSQELGEGNSPLH
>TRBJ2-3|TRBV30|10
AWTGGVDTQY
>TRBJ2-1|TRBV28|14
ASSNAGLAVYNEQF
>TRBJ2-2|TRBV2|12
ASKGLAGTGELF
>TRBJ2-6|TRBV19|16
ASHQPGTDLSGANVLT
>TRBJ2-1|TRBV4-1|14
ASSQRLAGRYNEQF
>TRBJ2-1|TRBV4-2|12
ASRTSGRDSEQF
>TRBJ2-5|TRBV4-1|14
ASSPPDRGLKETQY
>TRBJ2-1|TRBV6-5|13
ASSRTSGRIDEQF
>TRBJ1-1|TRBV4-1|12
ASSRRGLDTEAF
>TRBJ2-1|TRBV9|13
ASSPKTRSDNEQF
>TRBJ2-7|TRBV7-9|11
ASSPEASYEQY
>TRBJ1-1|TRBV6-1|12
ASSQGQGVTEAF
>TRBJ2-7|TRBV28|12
ASSPVDRVNEQY
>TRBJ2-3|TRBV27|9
ASTGTDTQY
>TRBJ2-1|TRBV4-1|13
ASSQPGTWANEQF
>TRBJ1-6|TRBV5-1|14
ASSLGRDRRNSPLH
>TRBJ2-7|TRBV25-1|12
ASSESGGPGEQY
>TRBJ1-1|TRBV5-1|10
ASSFRGTEAF
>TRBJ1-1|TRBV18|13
ASSPQTSVNTEAF
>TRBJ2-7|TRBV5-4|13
ASSLDGGGTYEQY
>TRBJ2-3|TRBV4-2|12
ASSQDPTVDTQY